This TCR beta chain came from a study of monozygotic twins with cystic fibrosis. Across the whole study: With about 15 PCR cycles, barcoded libraries came from around 2.9 micrograms of fragmented DNA.

Measured with immunoSEQ multiplex PCR; TCRdb has only the in-frame clones, and not every one. The repertoire has over 30,000 clones, around 65% of them found once; the top ten carry about 0.8%. The CDR3 runs to 17 residues. The V segment lost 9 bases and the J segment 1 base; nucleotides outside the gene matches: 14. V usage is TRBV23-1 and J usage is TRBJ2-1; the match to TRBD2 covers 8 bases. TRBV23-1 is placed among ORFs of uncertain function. The material sequenced was blood. The origin of this receptor is a girl aged 5 to 17 with cystic fibrosis. This chain's CDR3 is CARGSRREVSSYNEQFF. The DNA for the CDR3 is TGCGCCAGGGGATCAAGGCGGGAGGTATCTTCCTACAATGAGCAGTTCTTC.